This T cell receptor (beta chain) emerged from a study of shared clonotypes between healthy human individuals. General study results and limits: Naive CD4 clonotypes overlapped across a few donors at approximately 5%.

In the case of this clone: Its target is not known.

Nashville, Tennessee was home to all donors, each a Caucasian adult. A split of CD4+ cells into CD45RA+ naive and CD45RA-negative memory subsets was performed. Germline trimming cut 5 bases from V and 4 bases from J; bases unmatched to any gene: 4. Germline CDR1 reads SQVTM; CDR2 reads ANQGSEA. The CDR3 is made up of 12 amino acids. Data came from immunoSEQ multiplex PCR; TCRdb stores just in-frame clones and leaves some out. The sample holds nearly 1 million clones, approximately 80% seen once. The chain combines TRBV29-1 with TRBJ1-1, with TRBD1 matching over 7 bases. The receptor comes from a man younger than 30 in good health. Source material: memory CD4+ T cells sorted from blood. This sample's subset: CD45RA-negative fraction. The chain's CDR3 is CSVPTGATEAFF. CDR3 in DNA: TGCAGCGTTCCCACAGGGGCCACTGAAGCTTTCTTT. The whole variable domain, remainder taken from reference TRBV29-1 and TRBJ1-1, is SAVISQKPSRDICQRGTSLTIQCQVDSQVTMMFWYRQQPGQSLTLIATANQGSEATYESGFVIDKFPISRPNLTFSTLTVSNMSPEDSSIYLCSVPTGATEAFFGQGTRLTVV.